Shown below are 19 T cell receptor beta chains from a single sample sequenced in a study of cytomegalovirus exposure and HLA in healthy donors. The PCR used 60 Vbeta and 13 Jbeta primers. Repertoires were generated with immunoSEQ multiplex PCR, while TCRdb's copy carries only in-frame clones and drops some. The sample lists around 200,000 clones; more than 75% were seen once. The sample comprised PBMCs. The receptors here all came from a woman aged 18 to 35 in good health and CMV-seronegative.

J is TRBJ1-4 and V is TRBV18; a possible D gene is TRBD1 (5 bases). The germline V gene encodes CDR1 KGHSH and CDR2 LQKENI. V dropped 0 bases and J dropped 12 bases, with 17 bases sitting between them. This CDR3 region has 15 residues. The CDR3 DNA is TGTGCCAGCTCACCACCGGCAGGGACTACCGAAGAACTGTTTTTT. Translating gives CASSPPAGTTEELFF.

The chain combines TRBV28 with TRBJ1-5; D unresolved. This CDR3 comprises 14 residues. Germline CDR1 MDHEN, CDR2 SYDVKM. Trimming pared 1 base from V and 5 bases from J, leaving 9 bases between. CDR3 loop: CASSLSGEDQPQHF. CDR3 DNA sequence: TGTGCCAGCAGTTTATCGGGAGAAGATCAGCCCCAGCATTTT. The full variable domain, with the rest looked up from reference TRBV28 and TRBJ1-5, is DVKVTQSSRYLVKRTGEKVFLECVQDMDHENMFWYRQDPGLGLRLIYFSYDVKMKEKGDIPEGYSVSREKKERFSLILESASTNQTSMYLCASSLSGEDQPQHFGDGTRLSIL.

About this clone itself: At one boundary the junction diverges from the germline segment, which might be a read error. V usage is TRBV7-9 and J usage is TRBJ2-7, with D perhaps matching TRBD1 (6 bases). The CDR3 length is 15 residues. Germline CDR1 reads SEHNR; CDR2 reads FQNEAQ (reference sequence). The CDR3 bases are TGTTCCAGCAGCTTAGCTCGGGACAACTCCTACGAGCAGTACTTC. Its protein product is CSSSLARDNSYEQYF.

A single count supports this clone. CDR3 nucleotide sequence: TGTGCCAGCAGCTTGCCCGGGATCTCCTACGAGCAGTACTTC. It yields the protein CASSLPGISYEQYF. This rearrangement joins TRBV5-4 to TRBJ2-7, with D possibly matching TRBD2 (5 bases). Trimming left V 1 base short and J 0 bases short, with 8 bases between. CDR1 is SGHNT and CDR2 is YYREEE in the germline V gene (reference sequence). The CDR3 consists of 14 residues. The full variable domain, completed using reference TRBV5-4 and TRBJ2-7, is ETGVTQSPTHLIKTRGQQVTLRCSSQSGHNTVSWYQQALGQGPQFIFQYYREEENGRGNFPPRFSGLQFPNYSSELNVNALELDDSALYLCASSLPGISYEQYFGPGTRLTVT.

CDR3 in amino acids: CATSGHYSYEQYF. The CDR3 DNA sequence: TGTGCCACTTCGGGACACTACTCCTACGAGCAGTACTTC. The V and J genes are TRBV27 and TRBJ2-7, with D tentatively TRBD1 (6 bases). With 10 bases removed from V and 0 bases from J, the gap between germline ends came to 13 bases. CDR1 is MNHEY, CDR2 SMNVEV, per germline (reference sequence). The CDR3 consists of 13 residues.

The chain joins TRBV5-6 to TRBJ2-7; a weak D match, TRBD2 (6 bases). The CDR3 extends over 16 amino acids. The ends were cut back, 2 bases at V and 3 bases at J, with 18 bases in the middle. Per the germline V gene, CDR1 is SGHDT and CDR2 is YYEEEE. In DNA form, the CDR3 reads TGTGCCAGCAGCTTAGAGGAAATGACGGGACTCTACGAGCAGTACTTC. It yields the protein CASSLEEMTGLYEQYF. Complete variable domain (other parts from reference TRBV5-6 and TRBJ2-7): DAGVTQSPTHLIKTRGQQVTLRCSPKSGHDTVSWYQQALGQGPQFIFQYYEEEERQRGNFPDRFSGHQFPNYSSELNVNALLLGDSALYLCASSLEEMTGLYEQYFGPGTRLTVT.

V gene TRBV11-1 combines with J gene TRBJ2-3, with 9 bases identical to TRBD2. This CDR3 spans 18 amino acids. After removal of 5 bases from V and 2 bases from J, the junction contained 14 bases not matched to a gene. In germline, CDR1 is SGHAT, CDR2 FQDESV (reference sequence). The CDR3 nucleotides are TGTGCCAGCAGCCCCTATCCCGAGGCTAGCGGGGACACAGATACGCAGTATTTT. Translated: CASSPYPEASGDTDTQYF.

The CDR3 DNA reads as TGTGCCAGCAGCGCCGACCCCAGGATGGACAATGAGCAGTTCTTC. The encoded protein is CASSADPRMDNEQFF. The rearrangement uses TRBV9 and TRBJ2-1; D uncertain. Germline lookup yields CDR1 SGDLS and CDR2 YYNGEE. Deletions cut 3 bases from V and 5 bases from J, with 15 bases between. The CDR3 is made up of 15 amino acids.

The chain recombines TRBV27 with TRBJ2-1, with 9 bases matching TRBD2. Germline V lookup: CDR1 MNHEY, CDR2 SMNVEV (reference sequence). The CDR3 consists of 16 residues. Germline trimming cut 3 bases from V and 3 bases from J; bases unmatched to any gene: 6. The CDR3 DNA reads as TGTGCCAGCAGTTTTAGAAGCGGGGGGAACTACAATGAGCAGTTCTTC. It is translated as CASSFRSGGNYNEQFF.

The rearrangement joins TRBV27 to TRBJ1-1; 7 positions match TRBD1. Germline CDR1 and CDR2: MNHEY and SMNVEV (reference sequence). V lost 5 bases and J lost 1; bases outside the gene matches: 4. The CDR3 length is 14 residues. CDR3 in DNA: TGTGCCAGCAGTACCAGACAGGGGAACACTGAAGCTTTCTTT. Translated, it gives CASSTRQGNTEAFF.

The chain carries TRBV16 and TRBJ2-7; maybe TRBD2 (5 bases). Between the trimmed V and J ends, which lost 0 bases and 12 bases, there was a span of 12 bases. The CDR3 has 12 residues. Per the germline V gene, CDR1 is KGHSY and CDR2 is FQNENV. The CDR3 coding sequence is TGTGCCAGCAGCCAATCAGAGGGAACCAGGTACTTC. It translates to CASSQSEGTRYF. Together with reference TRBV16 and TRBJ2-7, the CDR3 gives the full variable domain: GEEVAQTPKHLVRGEGQKAKLYCAPIKGHSYVFWYQQVLKNEFKFLISFQNENVFDETGMPKERFSAKCLPNSPCSLEIQATKLEDSAVYFCASSQSEGTRYFGPGTRLTVT.

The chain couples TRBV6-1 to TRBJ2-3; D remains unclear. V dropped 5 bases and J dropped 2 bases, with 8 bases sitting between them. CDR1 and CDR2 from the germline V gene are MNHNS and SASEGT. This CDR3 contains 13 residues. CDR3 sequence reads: CASSLVLTDTQYF. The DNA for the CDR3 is TGTGCCAGCAGTTTGGTACTCACAGATACGCAGTATTTT.

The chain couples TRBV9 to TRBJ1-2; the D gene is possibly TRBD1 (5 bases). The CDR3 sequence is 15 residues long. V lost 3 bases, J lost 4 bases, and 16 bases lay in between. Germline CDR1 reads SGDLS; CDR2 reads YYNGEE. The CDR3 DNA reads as TGTGCCAGCAGCGAAGGGGAAACAACCTCCTATGGCTACACCTTC. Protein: CASSEGETTSYGYTF.

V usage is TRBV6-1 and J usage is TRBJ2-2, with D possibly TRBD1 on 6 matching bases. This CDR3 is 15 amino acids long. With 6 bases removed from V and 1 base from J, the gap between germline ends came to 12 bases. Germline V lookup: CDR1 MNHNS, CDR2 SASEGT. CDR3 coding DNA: TGTGCCAGCAGCGCCGGGACAATGAACACCGGGGAGCTGTTTTTT. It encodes CASSAGTMNTGELFF.

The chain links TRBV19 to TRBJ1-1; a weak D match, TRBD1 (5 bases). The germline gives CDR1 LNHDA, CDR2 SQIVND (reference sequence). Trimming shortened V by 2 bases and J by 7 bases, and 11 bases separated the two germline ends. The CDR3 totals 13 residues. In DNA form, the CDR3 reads TGTGCCAGTAGTATATGGGGCTCAGGTGAAGCTTTCTTT. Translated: CASSIWGSGEAFF.

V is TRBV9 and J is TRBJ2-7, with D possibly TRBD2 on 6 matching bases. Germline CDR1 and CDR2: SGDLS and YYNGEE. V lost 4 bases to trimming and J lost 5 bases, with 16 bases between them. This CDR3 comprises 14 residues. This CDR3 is CASSPRLEINEQYF. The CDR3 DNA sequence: TGTGCCAGCAGCCCAAGACTAGAAATTAACGAGCAGTACTTC.

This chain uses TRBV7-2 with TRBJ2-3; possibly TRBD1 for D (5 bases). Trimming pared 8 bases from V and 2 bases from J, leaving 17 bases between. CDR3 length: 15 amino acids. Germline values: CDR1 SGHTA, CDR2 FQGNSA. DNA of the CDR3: TGTGCCAGCTCCTTGGGCGGCAGGGTCACAGATACGCAGTATTTT. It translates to CASSLGGRVTDTQYF.

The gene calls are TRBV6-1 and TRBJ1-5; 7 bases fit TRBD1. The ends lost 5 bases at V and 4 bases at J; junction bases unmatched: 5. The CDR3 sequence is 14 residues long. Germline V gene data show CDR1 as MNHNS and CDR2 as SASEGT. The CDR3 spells CASSTDRINQPQHF. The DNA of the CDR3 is TGTGCCAGCAGTACGGACAGGATTAATCAGCCCCAGCATTTT.

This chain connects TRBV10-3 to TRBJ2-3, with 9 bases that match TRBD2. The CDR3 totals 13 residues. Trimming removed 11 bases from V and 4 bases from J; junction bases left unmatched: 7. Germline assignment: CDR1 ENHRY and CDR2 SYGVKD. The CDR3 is CAAAREGADTQYF. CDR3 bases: TGTGCCGCCGCGCGGGAGGGCGCAGATACGCAGTATTTT.